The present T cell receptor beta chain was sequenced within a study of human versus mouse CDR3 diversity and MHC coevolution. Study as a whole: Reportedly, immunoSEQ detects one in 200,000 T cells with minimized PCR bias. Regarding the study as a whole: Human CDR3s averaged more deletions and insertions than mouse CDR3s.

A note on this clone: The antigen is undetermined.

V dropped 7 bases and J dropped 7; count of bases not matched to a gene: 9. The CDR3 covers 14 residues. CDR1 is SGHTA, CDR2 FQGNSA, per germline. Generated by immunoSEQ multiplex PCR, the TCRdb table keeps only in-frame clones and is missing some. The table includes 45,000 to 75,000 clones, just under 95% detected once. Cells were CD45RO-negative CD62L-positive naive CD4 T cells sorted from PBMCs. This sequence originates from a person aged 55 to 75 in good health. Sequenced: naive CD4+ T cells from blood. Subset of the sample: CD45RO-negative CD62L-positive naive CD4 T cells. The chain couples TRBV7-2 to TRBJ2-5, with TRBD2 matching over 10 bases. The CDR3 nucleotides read TGTGCCAGCACCATAGCGGGAGGCCCCGGGACCCAGTACTTC. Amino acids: CASTIAGGPGTQYF.